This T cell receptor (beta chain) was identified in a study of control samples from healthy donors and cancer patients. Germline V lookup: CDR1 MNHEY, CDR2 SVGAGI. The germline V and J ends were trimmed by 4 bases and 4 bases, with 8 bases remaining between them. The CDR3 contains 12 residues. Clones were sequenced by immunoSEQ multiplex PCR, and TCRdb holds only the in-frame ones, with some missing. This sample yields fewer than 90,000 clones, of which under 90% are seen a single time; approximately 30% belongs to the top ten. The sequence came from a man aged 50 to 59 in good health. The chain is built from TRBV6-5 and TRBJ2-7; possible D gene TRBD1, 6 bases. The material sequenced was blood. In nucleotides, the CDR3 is TGTGCCAGCAGTTTAGACAGGTACGAGCAGTACTTC. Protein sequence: CASSLDRYEQYF.